This paragraph reports one TCR beta chain. The method was immunoSEQ multiplex PCR; TCRdb's version includes in-frame clones alone and lacks a portion of them. The table lists roughly 29,000 clones, around 85% of them singletons. Trimming pared 0 bases from V and 6 bases from J, leaving 11 bases between. The CDR3 consists of 14 residues. Germline CDR1 is SGHVS and CDR2 is FQNEAQ. The data were obtained in a study of PD-L1 blockade in urothelial cancer. In the study overall: Analyzed time points were 3 weeks (second dose) and 6 weeks after therapy began.

This chain connects TRBV7-8 to TRBJ1-2; D may be TRBD1 (5 bases). This sequence originates from a man in his forties or fifties with urothelial cancer. Material: PBMCs, obtained around atezolizumab (anti-PD-L1) treatment. The CDR3: CASSLAQGMNGYTF. Written as DNA, the CDR3 is TGTGCCAGCAGCTTAGCCCAGGGAATGAATGGCTACACCTTC.